A selection of T cell receptor beta chains follows, all from one sample in a study of immune evolution from preneoplasia to lung adenocarcinoma. The data were produced by immunoSEQ multiplex PCR, yet TCRdb's version contains in-frame clones alone and is incomplete. This sample has more than 4,000 clones, with about 82% found just once. Sequences were obtained from FFPE normal lung tissue adjacent to the tumor. The receptors stem from a person between 45 and 75 years old with lung adenocarcinoma. The CDR3 runs from the conserved cysteine through the conserved F or W. Each record gives: clone size, V gene, J gene, D gene, CDR3 DNA, CDR3 protein. A D gene is named only where the DNA matches it firmly. Not all rows give a size; the values are once, few, many and, for expanded clones, a class.

-	TRBV11-2	TRBJ2-2	TRBD2	TGTGCCAGCAGCCTAAGACTAGCGGAGAACACCGGGGAGCTGTTTTTT	CASSLRLAENTGELFF
once	TRBV5-1	TRBJ1-5	-	TGCGCCAGCAGCCCGGAGGGTGAAAGGCCCCAGCATTTT	CASSPEGERPQHF
-	TRBV7-2	TRBJ1-5	-	TGTGCCAGCAGCGGACAGCACGATCAGCCCCAGCATTTT	CASSGQHDQPQHF
-	TRBV30	TRBJ1-1	TRBD1	TGTGCCTACCACAGGGGCATAAACACTGAAGCTTTCTTT	CAYHRGINTEAFF
-	TRBV4-2	TRBJ2-1	TRBD2	TGTGCCAGCAGCCAAGCACTAGCGGGCAAGAATGAGCAGTTCTTC	CASSQALAGKNEQFF
-	TRBV7-6	TRBJ2-1	TRBD1	TGTGCCAGCAGCTTAGGGACAGGGGGCATTAGTGAGCAGTTCTTC	CASSLGTGGISEQFF
-	TRBV7-2	TRBJ1-1	-	TGTGCCAGCAGCCCCCATGGGGGGACTGAAGCTTTCTTT	CASSPHGGTEAFF
once	TRBV10-2	TRBJ1-3	-	TGCGCCAGCAGGGAAGGAAACACCATATATTTT	CASREGNTIYF
-	TRBV5-1	TRBJ2-1	TRBD2	TGCGCCAGCAGCCCCGGGACTAGCGGGAGGTTGAATGAGCAGTTCTTC	CASSPGTSGRLNEQFF
-	TRBV27	TRBJ1-2	TRBD1	TGTGCCAGCAGTCAGACCGGGACAGTCTATGGCTACACCTTC	CASSQTGTVYGYTF
-	TRBV7-2	TRBJ2-7	-	TGTGCCAGCAGCTTCCCAGGATCAGGTCTGGGCTACGAGCAGTACTTC	CASSFPGSGLGYEQYF
-	TRBV29-1	TRBJ2-3	-	TGCAGCGTTCTCCGCGGAGGAACTACAGATACGCAGTATTTT	CSVLRGGTTDTQYF
-	TRBV4-1	TRBJ2-7	TRBD1	TGCGCCAGCAGCCGCACCGGGACAGAGTCCTCCTACGAGCAGTACTTC	CASSRTGTESSYEQYF
few	TRBV18	TRBJ2-7	TRBD1	TGTGCCAGCTCACTAGGGACAGGCGAGTTATGGGAGCAGTACTTC	CASSLGTGELWEQYF
-	TRBV7-9	TRBJ2-1	-	TGTGCCAGCAGCTCCGGGCCAAACGGGTTCTTC	CASSSGPNGFF
-	TRBV6-1	TRBJ2-7	TRBD1	TGTGCCAGCAGTGCGACAGGGGGTCGGAACGAGCAGTACTTC	CASSATGGRNEQYF
-	TRBV11-2	TRBJ2-3	TRBD2	TGTGCCAGCAGCTTCGCTAGCGGGGAACTCAGCACAGATACGCAGTATTTT	CASSFASGELSTDTQYF
-	TRBV27	TRBJ2-2	-	TGTGCCAGCGGGGAGCGGGAGCTGTTTTTT	CASGERELFF
once	TRBV7-3	TRBJ2-1	-	TGTGCCAGCAGCTCACAACCCATCGGGACCGTCAATGAGCAGTTCTTC	CASSSQPIGTVNEQFF
few	TRBV7-3	TRBJ2-7	-	TGTGCCAGCAGCCCGAATGGGGACGAGCAGTACTTC	CASSPNGDEQYF
-	TRBV4-2	TRBJ2-7	-	TGTGCCAGCAGCCAAGGTATCGAGGGACTCGAGCAGTACTTC	CASSQGIEGLEQYF
-	TRBV19	TRBJ2-1	-	TGTGCCAGTAGTATTTTCCCCAACAATGAGCAGTTCTTC	CASSIFPNNEQFF
-	TRBV6-4	TRBJ2-1	TRBD2	TGTGCCAGCAGTGAGGCTAGCGGGAAAGTGGCTGAGCAGTTCTTC	CASSEASGKVAEQFF
-	TRBV30	TRBJ1-5	TRBD1	TGTGCCTGGGACAGGGGGCGCGGCAATCAGCCCCAGCATTTT	CAWDRGRGNQPQHF
-	TRBV6-5	TRBJ2-1	TRBD2	TGTGCCAGCAGTGGACTAGCGGGAGATGAGCAGTTCTTC	CASSGLAGDEQFF
-	TRBV7-3	TRBJ1-1	TRBD1	TGTGCCAGCAGCTCGGACAGGGGGCACACTGAAGCTTTCTTT	CASSSDRGHTEAFF
-	TRBV27	TRBJ1-5	-	TGTGCCAGCAGTCACCGGACAGAAAATCAGCCCCAGCATTTT	CASSHRTENQPQHF
once	TRBV7-9	TRBJ1-1	-	TGTGCCAGCAGTATCGCAGGGCGCTACACTGAAGCTTTCTTT	CASSIAGRYTEAFF
few	TRBV4-1	TRBJ1-1	TRBD1	TGCGCCAGCAGCTCCAGGGGGCGCGTTTTTGACACTGAAGCTTTCTTT	CASSSRGRVFDTEAFF
few	TRBV6-5	TRBJ1-5	TRBD1	TGTGCCAGCAGACGGACAGGGAGAAATCAGCCCCAGCATTTT	CASRRTGRNQPQHF
-	TRBV5-1	TRBJ1-4	-	TGCGCCAGCAGCCCCGGTTTTTGGCACGAGGAAAAACTGTTTTTT	CASSPGFWHEEKLFF
-	TRBV7-9	TRBJ1-1	-	TGTGCCAGCAGCTTAAGAGGTGGGATTGGTCTTGAAGCTTTCTTT	CASSLRGGIGLEAFF
-	TRBV18	TRBJ2-1	-	TGTGCCAGCTCACCACCGGCGGGGTCGGGGGAGCAGTTCTTC	CASSPPAGSGEQFF
-	TRBV9	TRBJ2-1	-	TGTGCCAGCAGCCCTTGGACCCCCTACAATGAGCAGTTCTTC	CASSPWTPYNEQFF
once	TRBV7-9	TRBJ2-5	TRBD1	TGTGCCAGCAGCGCTACTGGACAGGGCCTAAAGGCCCAGTACTTC	CASSATGQGLKAQYF
-	TRBV7-2	TRBJ2-2	-	TGTGCCAGCAGCTTCACGGTGAGGCGGGGCACCGGGGAGCTGTTTTTT	CASSFTVRRGTGELFF
once	TRBV12-5	TRBJ1-1	-	TGTGCTAGTGGTTTGGGGGACACTGAAGCTTTCTTT	CASGLGDTEAFF
-	TRBV4-1	TRBJ2-7	TRBD2	TGCGCCAGCAGCCGGGAGGGCGGGGGACCGTCCTACGAGCAGTACTTC	CASSREGGGPSYEQYF
few	TRBV6-1	TRBJ2-5	-	TGTGCCAGCAGCTACGTACGCGGGACCCAAGAGACCCAGTACTTC	CASSYVRGTQETQYF
-	TRBV2	TRBJ1-1	-	TGTGCCAGCATATTGGAGGGCTCCACTGAAGCTTTCTTT	CASILEGSTEAFF
-	TRBV15	TRBJ1-5	-	TGTGCCACCAGCAGAGAGGGGACCTGGAATCAGCCCCAGCATTTT	CATSREGTWNQPQHF
-	TRBV7-8	TRBJ2-1	TRBD2	TGTGCCAGCAGCATGAGGGTAGCGGGAATGTTCTTC	CASSMRVAGMFF
few	TRBV7-9	TRBJ2-1	TRBD2	TGTGCCAGCAGCTCCTCTAGCGGGGGATACAATGAGCAGTTCTTC	CASSSSSGGYNEQFF
-	TRBV11-1	TRBJ2-2	-	TGTGCCAGCAGCTTGGGCACCGGGGAGCTGTTTTTT	CASSLGTGELFF
-	TRBV14	TRBJ2-7	-	TGTGCCAGCAGCCAAGTCGACAGGAGGTCCTACGAGCAGTACTTC	CASSQVDRRSYEQYF
-	TRBV7-9	TRBJ2-7	-	TGTGCCAGCAGCTTATGGGGTAGCTCCTACGAGCAGTACTTC	CASSLWGSSYEQYF
-	TRBV28	TRBJ2-7	TRBD2	TGTGCCAGCAGGGTGGCGCGGGAGTCCTACGAGCAGTACTTC	CASRVARESYEQYF
once	TRBV11-2	TRBJ2-7	TRBD1	TGTGCCAGCAGCTTATACGGACAGGGAGGCCTCTACGAGCAGTACTTC	CASSLYGQGGLYEQYF
-	TRBV25-1	TRBJ2-7	-	TGTGCCAGCAGTGAGGGGGCAAGGTACGAGCAGTACTTC	CASSEGARYEQYF
-	TRBV6-4	TRBJ2-1	-	TGTGCCAGCAGTGACTCTTGGGGGGCGAATGAGCAGTTCTTC	CASSDSWGANEQFF
-	TRBV2	TRBJ2-5	-	TGTGCCAGCAGTGTCCAGGGGATGGAGACCCAGTACTTC	CASSVQGMETQYF
-	TRBV14	TRBJ1-1	-	TGTGCCAGCAGACTGACAGCCTCCACTGAAGCTTTCTTT	CASRLTASTEAFF
-	TRBV4-1	TRBJ1-2	TRBD1	TGCGCCAGCAGCCAAGCCAGGACAGGGCCCATCTATGGCTACACCTTC	CASSQARTGPIYGYTF
few	TRBV28	TRBJ1-4	-	TGTGCCAGCAGTTCTCAAACCGGACCTCGAAAACTGTTTTTT	CASSSQTGPRKLFF
-	TRBV30	TRBJ2-7	-	TGTGCCTGGAGTGCCCGGGTCGGGTTATTTGGGTACGAGCAGTACTTC	CAWSARVGLFGYEQYF